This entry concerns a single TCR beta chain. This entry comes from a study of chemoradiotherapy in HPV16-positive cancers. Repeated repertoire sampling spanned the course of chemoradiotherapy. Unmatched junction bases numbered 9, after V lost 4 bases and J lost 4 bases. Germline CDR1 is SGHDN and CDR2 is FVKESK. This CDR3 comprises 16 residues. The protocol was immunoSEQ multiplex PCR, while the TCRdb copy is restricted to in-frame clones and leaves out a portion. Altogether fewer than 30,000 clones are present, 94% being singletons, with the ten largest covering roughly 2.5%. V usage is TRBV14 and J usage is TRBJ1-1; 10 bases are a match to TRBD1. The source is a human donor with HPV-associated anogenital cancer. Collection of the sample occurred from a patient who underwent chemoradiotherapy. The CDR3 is CASSPPGQGRSTEAFF. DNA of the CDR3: TGTGCCAGCAGCCCCCCGGGACAGGGGCGGAGCACTGAAGCTTTCTTT.